The 7 T cell receptor beta chains in this list originate from one sample, sequenced in a study of Ad26.COV2.S vaccination and SARS-CoV-2 variants. Treatment: 19 received Ad26.COV2.S at low or high dose, single or two shots; 5 received placebo; per-sample allocation not given. Specimens were obtained on day 63 following the first vaccine or placebo injection. Clones were sequenced by immunoSEQ multiplex PCR, and TCRdb holds only the in-frame ones, with some missing. This sample has approximately 480,000 clones, with approximately 88% found just once. The sample was peripheral blood, taken in a trial of Ad26.COV2.S vaccine versus placebo. These receptors all stem from a person aged 18-60 years who received the Ad26.COV2.S COVID-19 vaccine or a placebo.

This clone was observed once. This chain connects TRBV5-1 to TRBJ1-1; D not resolved. Looked up from germline, CDR1 is SGHRS and CDR2 is YFSETQ. V was cut by 1 base and J by 1 base, with 11 bases left in between. The length of the CDR3 is 15 residues. As DNA, the CDR3 is TGCGCCAGCAGCTTGTTCAGTGTGGGGAACACTGAAGCTTTCTTT. Protein: CASSLFSVGNTEAFF.

The rearrangement uses TRBV6-5 and TRBJ2-1, with no clear D. Per germline, CDR1 MNHEY and CDR2 SVGAGI. V was cut by 3 bases and J by 6 bases, with 18 bases left in between. The CDR3 runs to 16 residues. CDR3 in amino acids: CASSYSPPPSANEQFF. CDR3 coding DNA: TGTGCCAGCAGTTATTCCCCGCCTCCTTCGGCCAATGAGCAGTTCTTC.

The genes are TRBV7-2 and TRBJ2-1; 10 nucleotides match TRBD2. From germline, CDR1 is SGHTA and CDR2 FQGNSA. The length of the CDR3 is 15 residues. J was trimmed by 10 bases and V by 8 bases; bases with no gene match: 14. The CDR3 sequence is CASRRGLADVREQFF. CDR3 coding DNA: TGTGCCAGCCGCCGCGGACTAGCGGACGTCAGGGAGCAGTTCTTC.

This clone was picked up one time. The chain uses TRBV24-1 and TRBJ2-1; TRBD2 matches 8 bases. The CDR3 totals 17 residues. V dropped 4 bases and J dropped 7; count of bases not matched to a gene: 14. Germline V gene data show CDR1 as KGHDR and CDR2 as SFDVKD. In DNA form, the CDR3 reads TGTGCCACCAGTGACTCTCGACTAGCGCTATTTGCGAATGAGCAGTTCTTC. Protein sequence: CATSDSRLALFANEQFF.

The chain couples TRBV11-2 to TRBJ2-1; the match to TRBD1 covers 10 bases. Germline V gene data show CDR1 as SGHAT and CDR2 as FQNNGV. V lost 5 bases and J lost 4; bases outside the gene matches: 5. The CDR3 is 15 amino acids. The CDR3 nucleotides are TGTGCCAGCAGCACAGGGGACAGGGGTTACAATGAGCAGTTCTTC. It codes for CASSTGDRGYNEQFF. Based on the CDR3 plus reference TRBV11-2 and TRBJ2-1, the full variable domain is EAGVAQSPRYKIIEKRQSVAFWCNPISGHATLYWYQQILGQGPKLLIQFQNNGVVDDSQLPKDRFSAERLKGVDSTLKIQPAKLEDSAVYLCASSTGDRGYNEQFFGPGTRLTVL.

The V gene is TRBV28, the J gene TRBJ1-6; D remains ambiguous. This CDR3 spans 16 amino acids. Germline V gene sequence: CDR1 MDHEN, CDR2 SYDVKM. Trimming took 3 bases from V and 3 from J, leaving 12 bases between them. The CDR3 DNA reads TGTGCCAGCAGTTTGGTTAGGTTGGACTATAATTCACCCCTCCACTTT. The encoded protein is CASSLVRLDYNSPLHF.

This rearrangement joins TRBV6-5 to TRBJ2-1; D is uncertain. Germline-derived CDR1 and CDR2 are MNHEY and SVGAGI. This CDR3 comprises 12 residues. V dropped 6 bases and J dropped 12 bases, with 15 bases sitting between them. The CDR3 loop reads CASRDPGRRQFF. CDR3 sequence (DNA): TGTGCCAGCAGAGACCCGGGCCGAAGGCAGTTCTTC.